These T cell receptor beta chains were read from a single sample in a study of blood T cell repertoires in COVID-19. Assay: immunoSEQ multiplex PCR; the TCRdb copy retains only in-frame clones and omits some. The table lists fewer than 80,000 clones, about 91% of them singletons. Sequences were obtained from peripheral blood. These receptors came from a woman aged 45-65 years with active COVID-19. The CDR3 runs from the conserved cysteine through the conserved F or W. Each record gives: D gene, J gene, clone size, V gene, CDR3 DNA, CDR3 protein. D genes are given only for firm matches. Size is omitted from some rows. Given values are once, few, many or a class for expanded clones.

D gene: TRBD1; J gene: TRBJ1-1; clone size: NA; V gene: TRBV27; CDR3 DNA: TGTGCCACTAGGGATCGGGGACAGAGGATTATGAACACTGAAGCTTTCTTT; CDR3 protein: CATRDRGQRIMNTEAFF
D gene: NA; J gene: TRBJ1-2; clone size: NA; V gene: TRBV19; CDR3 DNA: TGTGCCAGTACAGGGATCAACTATGGCTACACCTTC; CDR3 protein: CASTGINYGYTF
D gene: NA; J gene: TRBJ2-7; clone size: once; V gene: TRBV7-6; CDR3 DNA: TGTGCCAGCAGCAGGGGGCAGGGGGGCTCCTACGAGCAGTACTTC; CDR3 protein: CASSRGQGGSYEQYF
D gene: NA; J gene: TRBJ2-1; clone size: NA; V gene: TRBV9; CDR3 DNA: TGTGCCAGCAGCTCGCCAGCGGGTGGCGTTGGTGAGCAGTTCTTC; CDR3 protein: CASSSPAGGVGEQFF
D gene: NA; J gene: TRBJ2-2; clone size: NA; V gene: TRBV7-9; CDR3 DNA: TGTGCCAGCAGACAGGGCCCGAGCACCGGGGAGCTGTTTTTT; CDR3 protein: CASRQGPSTGELFF
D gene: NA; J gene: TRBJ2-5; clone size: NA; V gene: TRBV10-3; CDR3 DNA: TGTGCCATCAGTGAGTCCCGGGTACAAGAGACCCAGTACTTC; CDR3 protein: CAISESRVQETQYF
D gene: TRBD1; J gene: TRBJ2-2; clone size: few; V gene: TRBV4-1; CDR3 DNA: TGCGCCAGCAGCCAAGCAGGGGGAATCACCGGGGAGCTGTTTTTT; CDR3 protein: CASSQAGGITGELFF
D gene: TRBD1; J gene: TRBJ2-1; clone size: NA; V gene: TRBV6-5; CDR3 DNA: TGTGCCAGCACTGGACAGGGGGATGAGCAGTTCTTC; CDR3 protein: CASTGQGDEQFF
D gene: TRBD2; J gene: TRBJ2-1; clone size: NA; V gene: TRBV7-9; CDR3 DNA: TGTGCCAGCAGCTTATCTTCTAGCGGGGGCTACAATGAGCAGTTCTTC; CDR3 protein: CASSLSSSGGYNEQFF
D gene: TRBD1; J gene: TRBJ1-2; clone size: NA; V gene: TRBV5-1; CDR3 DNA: TGCGCCAGCAGCGAAGGACAGGGAGGGTACACCTTC; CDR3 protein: CASSEGQGGYTF
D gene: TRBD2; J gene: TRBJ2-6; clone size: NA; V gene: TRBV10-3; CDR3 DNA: TGTGCCATCACGCCCGGGACTAGCAGCTCTGGGGCCAACGTCCTGACTTTC; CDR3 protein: CAITPGTSSSGANVLTF
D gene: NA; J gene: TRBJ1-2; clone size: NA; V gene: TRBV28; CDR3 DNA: TGTGCCAGCTTTCGCAGGGTGGCCTATGGCTACACCTTC; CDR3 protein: CASFRRVAYGYTF
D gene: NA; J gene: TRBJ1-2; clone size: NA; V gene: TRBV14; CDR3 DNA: TGTGCCAGCAGCCAAGATCTGGGGGCAGCGGCGGGTGGCTACACCTTC; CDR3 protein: CASSQDLGAAAGGYTF
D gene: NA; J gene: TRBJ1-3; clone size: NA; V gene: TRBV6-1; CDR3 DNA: TGTGCCAGCAGTGAATCCGTATTCTCTGGAAACACCATATATTTT; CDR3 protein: CASSESVFSGNTIYF
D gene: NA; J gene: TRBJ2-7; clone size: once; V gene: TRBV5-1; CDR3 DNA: TGCGCCAGCAGCTTGGGAGAGAGTAGCGGAATCTACGAGCAGTACTTC; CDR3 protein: CASSLGESSGIYEQYF
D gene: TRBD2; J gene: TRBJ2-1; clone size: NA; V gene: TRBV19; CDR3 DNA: TGTGCCAGCCGCGAGGGACTAGCGGGAGATGAGCAGTTCTTC; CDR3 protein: CASREGLAGDEQFF
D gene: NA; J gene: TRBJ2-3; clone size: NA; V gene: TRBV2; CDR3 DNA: TGTGCCAGCAAGCGCCAAAGCACAGATACGCAGTATTTT; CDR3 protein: CASKRQSTDTQYF
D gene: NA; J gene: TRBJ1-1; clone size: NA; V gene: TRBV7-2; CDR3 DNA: TGTGCCAGCAGGGCAACAGGGTCAAACACTGAAGCTTTCTTT; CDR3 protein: CASRATGSNTEAFF
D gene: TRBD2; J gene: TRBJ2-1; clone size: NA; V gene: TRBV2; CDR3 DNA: TGTGCCAGCAGTGGCCTAGCGGTTAGTTCCTACAATGAGCAGTTCTTC; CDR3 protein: CASSGLAVSSYNEQFF
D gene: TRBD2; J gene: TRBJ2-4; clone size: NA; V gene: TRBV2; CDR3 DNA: TGTGCCAGCAGCGGACTAGCGGGAGGGCCCTGGAACATTCAGTACTTC; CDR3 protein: CASSGLAGGPWNIQYF
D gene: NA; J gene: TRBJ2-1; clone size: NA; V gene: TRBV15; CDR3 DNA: TGTGCCACCAGCAGAGATGACGGACACCTCGTCGCAAATGAGCAGTTCTTC; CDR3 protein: CATSRDDGHLVANEQFF
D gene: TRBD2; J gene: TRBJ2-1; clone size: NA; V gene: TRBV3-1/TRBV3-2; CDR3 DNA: TGTGCCAGCAGCCAAGAGGCCTCGGGACTAGGCCACAATGAGCAGTTCTTC; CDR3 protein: CASSQEASGLGHNEQFF
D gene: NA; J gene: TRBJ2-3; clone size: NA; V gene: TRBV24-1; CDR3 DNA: TGTGCCACCAGTGATTTCCAGGGCACAGATACGCAGTATTTT; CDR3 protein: CATSDFQGTDTQYF
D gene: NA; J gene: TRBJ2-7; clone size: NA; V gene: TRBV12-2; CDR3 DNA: TGTGCAAGTCGAGAGACCGGGACAAACCCTATTGGGTACTTC; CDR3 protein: CASRETGTNPIGYF
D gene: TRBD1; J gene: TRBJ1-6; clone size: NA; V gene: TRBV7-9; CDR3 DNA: TGTGCCAGCACCAAGTCCACAGGGGGGAATTCACCCCTCCACTTT; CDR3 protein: CASTKSTGGNSPLHF
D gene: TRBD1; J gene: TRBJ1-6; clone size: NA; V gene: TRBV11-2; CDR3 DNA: TGTGCCAGCAGCTTAGACCGCGATAACAGGGGATCACCCCTCCACTTT; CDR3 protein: CASSLDRDNRGSPLHF